A single sample is the source of the 13 T cell receptor beta chains below, sequenced in a study of T cell responses to AZD1222 COVID-19 vaccine. Some clones are missing from TCRdb's copy, which holds only in-frame ones; the method was immunoSEQ multiplex PCR. The profile shows about 140,000 clones, 80% to 95% of them singletons. Source: peripheral blood, taken on day 0 of AZD1222 vaccination. The origin of the receptors is an adult in good health.

The chain uses TRBV6-4 and TRBJ2-1, with 12 bases that match TRBD1. This CDR3 region has 16 residues. CDR1 and CDR2 from the germline V gene are MRHNA and SNTAGT. The ends lost 5 bases at V and 5 bases at J; junction bases unmatched: 7. Here the CDR3 DNA reads TGTGCCAGCAGTCGGGACGGGACAGGGGGCCACAATGAGCAGTTCTTC. Translated, it gives CASSRDGTGGHNEQFF.

The chain recombines TRBV7-2 with TRBJ1-2, with TRBD1 as a possible D gene (6 bases). With 3 bases removed from V and 0 bases from J, the gap between germline ends came to 17 bases. Germline values: CDR1 SGHTA, CDR2 FQGNSA. There are 17 residues in the CDR3. The CDR3 spells CASSFGTRRLTNYGYTF. As DNA, the CDR3 is TGTGCCAGCAGCTTCGGGACAAGGAGGCTTACTAACTATGGCTACACCTTC.

V is TRBV12-3 or TRBV12-4 and J is TRBJ2-5; unclear D gene. Trimming took 3 bases from V and 5 from J, leaving 7 bases between them. The CDR3 totals 12 residues. The CDR3 DNA is TGTGCCAGCAGTTTTGGTCCGGAGACCCAGTACTTC. The encoded protein is CASSFGPETQYF.

In regard to this clone: The same CDR3 is also encoded by other DNA sequences in this sample. J is TRBJ2-7 and V is TRBV3-1 (or the pseudogene TRBV3-2), with 8 bases fitting TRBD2. V gave up 6 bases and J gave up 3 bases; unmatched junction bases: 7. The CDR3 length is 14 residues. The germline V gene has CDR1 LGHDT and CDR2 YNNKEL (reference sequence). CDR3 amino acids: CASSPSGGSYEQYF. The CDR3 DNA reads TGTGCCAGCAGTCCATCGGGGGGGAGCTACGAGCAGTACTTC.

J is TRBJ1-4 and V is TRBV9; D remains ambiguous. This CDR3 spans 14 amino acids. CDR1 SGDLS and CDR2 YYNGEE come from the germline V gene. The V gene lost 2 bases and the J gene lost 6 bases, with 11 bases spanning the gap. CDR3 amino acids: CASSVSPSDEKLFF. CDR3 DNA: TGTGCCAGCAGCGTGAGTCCCAGCGATGAAAAACTGTTTTTT. Based on the CDR3 plus reference TRBV9 and TRBJ1-4, the full variable domain is DSGVTQTPKHLITATGQRVTLRCSPRSGDLSVYWYQQSLDQGLQFLIQYYNGEERAKGNILERFSAQQFPDLHSELNLSSLELGDSALYFCASSVSPSDEKLFFGSGTQLSVL.

This clone has just one count. Other nucleotide sequences in the sample specify the same CDR3. The rearrangement uses TRBV19 and TRBJ2-1; the D gene is possibly TRBD2 (6 bases). Germline lookup yields CDR1 LNHDA and CDR2 SQIVND (reference sequence). The CDR3 length is 15 residues. Trimming removed 3 bases from V and 0 bases from J, with 9 bases in between. CDR3 nucleotides: TGTGCCAGTAGTATTGCGGGGAGCTCCTACAATGAGCAGTTCTTC. Amino acid sequence: CASSIAGSSYNEQFF.

This chain connects TRBV7-3 to TRBJ2-3; possible D gene TRBD2, 5 bases. The V end was cut by 2 bases, the J end by 4 bases, with 10 bases between. The CDR3 consists of 14 residues. CDR1 SGHTA and CDR2 FQGTGA come from the germline V gene. CDR3 in DNA: TGTGCCAGCAGCTTAGGCCACGGGGCAGATACGCAGTATTTT. This translates into CASSLGHGADTQYF.

The rearrangement uses TRBV5-6 and TRBJ2-5; TRBD2 matches 10 bases. V shed 0 bases, J shed 13 bases, and the junction held 15 bases outside the gene matches. This CDR3 has 16 amino acids. CDR1 is SGHDT, CDR2 YYEEEE, per germline. The CDR3 region is CASSLVVLAGGHPLYF. As DNA, the CDR3 is TGTGCCAGCAGCTTGGTGGTTTTAGCGGGGGGCCACCCTTTGTACTTC. The full variable domain, with the rest looked up from reference TRBV5-6 and TRBJ2-5, is DAGVTQSPTHLIKTRGQQVTLRCSPKSGHDTVSWYQQALGQGPQFIFQYYEEEERQRGNFPDRFSGHQFPNYSSELNVNALLLGDSALYLCASSLVVLAGGHPLYFGPGTRLLVL.

The gene calls are TRBV5-1 and TRBJ1-1; no clear D gene. The germline CDR1 and CDR2 sequences are SGHRS and YFSETQ. The CDR3 loop spans 12 amino acids. The V gene lost 5 bases and the J gene lost 8 bases, with 13 bases spanning the gap. CDR3 residues: CASRDSPTEAFF. As DNA, the CDR3 is TGCGCCAGCAGGGACTCCCCTACGGAAGCTTTCTTT.

This chain connects TRBV3-1 (or the pseudogene TRBV3-2) to TRBJ1-4; D unresolved. Trimming stripped 0 bases from V and 12 bases from J, with 5 bases between. This CDR3 spans 11 amino acids. Germline CDR1 and CDR2: LGHDT and YNNKEL (reference sequence). The CDR3 DNA reads TGTGCCAGCAGCCAAGAAAGGGAACTGTTTTTT. Translated, it gives CASSQERELFF.

The chain links TRBV19 to TRBJ2-3; 7 positions match TRBD2. The CDR3 extends over 18 amino acids. Per germline, CDR1 LNHDA and CDR2 SQIVND (reference sequence). With 3 bases clipped from V and 2 bases from J, the junction kept 14 bases outside the gene matches. The CDR3 coding sequence is TGTGCCAGTAGTATGGGGTTGCGGGGGAGGGCCCTCACAGATACGCAGTATTTT. This translates into CASSMGLRGRALTDTQYF.

The V call is TRBV28, the J call TRBJ1-4; 9 nucleotides line up with TRBD1. V trimming: 1 base; J trimming: 10 bases; junction bases outside the gene matches: 7. The CDR3 loop spans 15 amino acids. Germline V gene data show CDR1 as MDHEN and CDR2 as SYDVKM. Here the CDR3 DNA reads TGTGCCAGCAGTTTATCGGACAGGGGCACAGGAAAACTGTTTTTT. This translates into CASSLSDRGTGKLFF. The full variable domain, in which reference TRBV28 and TRBJ1-4 provide the parts outside the CDR3, is DVKVTQSSRYLVKRTGEKVFLECVQDMDHENMFWYRQDPGLGLRLIYFSYDVKMKEKGDIPEGYSVSREKKERFSLILESASTNQTSMYLCASSLSDRGTGKLFFGSGTQLSVL.

The chain uses TRBV27 and TRBJ1-5, with a tentative D call TRBD1 (5 bases). Germline V lookup: CDR1 MNHEY, CDR2 SMNVEV (reference sequence). This CDR3 is built from 14 residues. V was cut by 6 bases and J by 1 base, with 10 bases left in between. CDR3 residues: CASRRGGSNQPQHF. In DNA, the CDR3 is TGTGCCAGCAGGAGGGGTGGCAGCAATCAGCCCCAGCATTTT.